Following are 23 T cell receptor beta chains from one sample sequenced in a study of OX40 agonist ivuxolimab in advanced cancers. The method was immunoSEQ multiplex PCR; TCRdb's version includes in-frame clones alone and lacks a portion of them. The data contain some 81,000 clones, 83% of them singletons. The input for sequencing was CD4+ or CD8+ T cells sorted from blood, taken in a trial of the OX40 agonist ivuxolimab. These receptors all come from an adult with an advanced solid tumor such as melanoma, head and neck, liver or kidney cancer.

The rearrangement links TRBV4-2 to TRBJ2-3; D unresolved. CDR3 size: 15 residues. Germline-derived CDR1 and CDR2 are LGHNA and YNFKEQ. The V and J ends lost 1 base and 0 bases respectively, with 8 bases between them. This CDR3 reads CASSQVLASTDTQYF. In nucleotides, the CDR3 is TGTGCCAGCAGCCAAGTACTTGCCAGCACAGATACGCAGTATTTT.

The chain couples TRBV6-5 to TRBJ1-4, with D perhaps matching TRBD1 (5 bases). The CDR3 length is 15 residues. Germline V gives CDR1 MNHEY, CDR2 SVGAGI. V gave up 0 bases and J gave up 11 bases, with 16 bases separating them. The DNA of the CDR3 is TGTGCCAGCAGTTACTCTCTAGGACACCCGGGGAAACTGTTTTTT. Encoded protein: CASSYSLGHPGKLFF.

CDR3 amino acids: CASRLRGTSGATSTDTQYF. The DNA of the CDR3 is TGTGCCAGCAGACTAAGGGGGACTAGCGGGGCGACTAGCACAGATACGCAGTATTTT. The V and J genes are TRBV27 and TRBJ2-3; TRBD2 agrees at 13 bases. The germline CDR1 and CDR2 sequences are MNHEY and SMNVEV (reference sequence). J gave up 0 bases and V 6 bases, and 12 bases lay outside the gene matches. The CDR3 is 19 amino acids.

V and J are TRBV28 and TRBJ2-2, with D maybe TRBD1 (6 bases). The CDR3 spans 15 residues. The ends were cut back, 6 bases at V and 4 bases at J, with 15 bases in the middle. The germline V gene encodes CDR1 MDHEN and CDR2 SYDVKM. The CDR3: CASSPRTAGTGELFF. Written as DNA, the CDR3 is TGTGCCAGCAGCCCACGGACAGCCGGCACCGGGGAGCTGTTTTTT.

V gene TRBV18 combines with J gene TRBJ2-7; D remains unclear. The CDR3 extends over 13 amino acids. Germline-derived CDR1 and CDR2 are KGHSH and LQKENI. The V gene lost 0 bases and the J gene lost 3 bases, with 6 bases spanning the gap. The CDR3 DNA follows: TGTGCCAGCTCACCACCAAGCGTCTACGAGCAGTACTTC. Translated, it gives CASSPPSVYEQYF.

J is TRBJ2-7 and V is TRBV29-1, with 7 bases identical to TRBD1. V lost 1 base, J lost 3 bases, and 3 bases stayed unmatched. Germline V gene data show CDR1 as SQVTM and CDR2 as ANQGSEA. The CDR3 is 13 amino acids. CDR3 nucleotide sequence: TGCAGCGTTGAAGGAGCAGGGGGCTACGAGCAGTACTTC. Its protein product is CSVEGAGGYEQYF.

The rearrangement joins TRBV20-1 to TRBJ1-5; D not certain. CDR1 and CDR2 from the germline V gene are DFQATT and SNEGSKA (reference sequence). The length of the CDR3 is 11 residues. The germline V and J ends were trimmed by 0 bases and 12 bases, with 9 bases remaining between them. This CDR3 is CSARDNALQHF. In DNA, the CDR3 is TGCAGTGCTAGAGATAACGCCCTCCAGCATTTT.

A single count supports this clone. This rearrangement joins TRBV28 to TRBJ1-3; D is unresolved. Trimming removed 6 bases from V and 1 base from J, with 10 bases in between. The CDR3 is 14 amino acids. CDR1 is MDHEN and CDR2 is SYDVKM in the germline V gene. The CDR3 DNA reads TGTGCCAGCAGCACTACGGGGTCTGGAAACACCATATATTTT. This translates into CASSTTGSGNTIYF. The whole variable domain, filled in from reference TRBV28 and TRBJ1-3, reads DVKVTQSSRYLVKRTGEKVFLECVQDMDHENMFWYRQDPGLGLRLIYFSYDVKMKEKGDIPEGYSVSREKKERFSLILESASTNQTSMYLCASSTTGSGNTIYFGEGSWLTVV.

The chain carries TRBV19 and TRBJ1-2, with D possibly being TRBD1 (5 bases). CDR3 size: 14 residues. V lost 5 bases and J lost 1, with 11 bases in between. CDR1 LNHDA and CDR2 SQIVND come from the germline V gene (reference sequence). The CDR3: CASSVKGLNYGYTF. DNA for the CDR3: TGTGCCAGTAGTGTTAAGGGGCTTAACTATGGCTACACCTTC.

The chain has TRBV7-9 and TRBJ2-3; TRBD2 agrees at 7 bases. Unmatched junction bases numbered 5, after V lost 5 bases and J lost 3 bases. Per the germline V gene, CDR1 is SEHNR and CDR2 is FQNEAQ (reference sequence). There are 14 residues in the CDR3. The DNA of the CDR3 is TGTGCCAGCAGCGTCTCGGGAGGAACAGATACGCAGTATTTT. It codes for CASSVSGGTDTQYF.

A few counts support this clone. This chain joins TRBV9 and TRBJ2-2, with D tentatively TRBD1 (5 bases). The CDR3 covers 18 residues. CDR1 and CDR2 from the germline V gene are SGDLS and YYNGEE. V lost 0 bases to trimming and J lost 7 bases, with 22 bases between them. Here the CDR3 reads CASSVGLPREPQSGELFF. The DNA for the CDR3 is TGTGCCAGCAGCGTAGGGCTCCCCAGGGAACCTCAGAGCGGGGAGCTGTTTTTT.

The CDR3 loop is CASSVGGRGTGELFF. For the CDR3, the DNA is TGTGCCAGCAGCGTAGGCGGGAGGGGGACCGGGGAGCTGTTTTTT. The chain uses TRBV9 and TRBJ2-2, with TRBD2 identical over 9 bases. J lost 5 bases, V lost 0 bases, and 2 bases had no gene match. The CDR3 length is 15 residues. The V gene's germline CDR1 is SGDLS and CDR2 YYNGEE.

This clone was counted a single time. The rearrangement uses TRBV18 and TRBJ2-7; either TRBD1 or TRBD2 may fit D (5 bases each). The CDR3 runs to 13 residues. Looked up from germline, CDR1 is KGHSH and CDR2 is LQKENI. V lost 2 bases to trimming and J lost 7 bases, with 12 bases between them. The CDR3 coding sequence is TGTGCCAGCTCACCAGGGGGATATAGGGAGCAGTACTTC. This codes for CASSPGGYREQYF.

This chain uses TRBV19 with TRBJ1-3; possible D gene TRBD1, 6 bases. Trimming took off 6 bases at V and 2 bases at J, with 11 bases between the two ends. This CDR3 is built from 14 residues. Germline V gene lookup returns CDR1 LNHDA and CDR2 SQIVND (reference sequence). CDR3 DNA sequence: TGTGCCAGTAGACTACAGGGTGCTGGAAACACCATATATTTT. Amino acid sequence: CASRLQGAGNTIYF.

This rearrangement joins TRBV11-3 to TRBJ2-5; no clear D. The germline CDR1 and CDR2 sequences are SGHNT and YENEEA. V shed 3 bases and J shed 1 base, with 9 bases lying between them. This CDR3 region has 14 residues. The CDR3 is CASSLQAPQETQYF. Written as DNA, the CDR3 is TGTGCCAGCAGCTTGCAGGCGCCCCAAGAGACCCAGTACTTC.

The genes are TRBV6-1 and TRBJ2-5; perhaps TRBD1 as D (6 bases). The CDR3 is made up of 12 amino acids. CDR1 MNHNS and CDR2 SASEGT come from the germline V gene. V was pared by 2 bases and J by 5 bases, with 6 bases between. CDR3 sequence reads: CASSEQGETQYF. The CDR3 DNA sequence: TGTGCCAGCAGTGAACAGGGGGAGACCCAGTACTTC.

This chain links TRBV30 with TRBJ2-2; 7 bases align to TRBD2. J was trimmed by 4 bases and V by 5 bases; bases with no gene match: 13. The CDR3 has 16 residues. Germline V gene data show CDR1 as GTSNPN and CDR2 as SVGIG (reference sequence). CDR3 protein: CAWGRVGLAATGELFF. The CDR3 nucleotides read TGTGCCTGGGGACGGGTAGGTCTAGCGGCCACCGGGGAGCTGTTTTTT. Drawing the rest from reference TRBV30 and TRBJ2-2, the complete variable domain is SQTIHQWPATLVQPVGSPLSLECTVEGTSNPNLYWYRQAAGRGLQLLFYSVGIGQISSEVPQNLSASRPQDRQFILSSKKLLLSDSGFYLCAWGRVGLAATGELFFGEGSRLTVL.

The rearrangement joins TRBV6-6 to TRBJ2-7; TRBD1 matches 7 bases. Germline-derived CDR1 and CDR2 are MNHNY and SVGAGI (reference sequence). The CDR3 is made up of 14 amino acids. Trimming took 8 bases from V and 7 from J; bases not matched to a gene: 14. Here the CDR3 reads CASAHAPGGREQYF. Written as DNA, the CDR3 is TGTGCCAGCGCCCACGCGCCAGGGGGTAGGGAGCAGTACTTC.

This chain joins TRBV19 and TRBJ2-1; D is possibly TRBD2 (6 bases). The germline CDR1 and CDR2 sequences are LNHDA and SQIVND (reference sequence). Trimming cost V 6 bases and J 6 bases, with 15 bases left between them. The CDR3 is 14 residues long. CDR3 residues: CASRSPGLLNEQFF. DNA for the CDR3: TGTGCCAGTAGATCCCCGGGACTCCTCAATGAGCAGTTCTTC.

Comments on this clone: The same CDR3 is also encoded by other DNA sequences in this sample. The chain uses TRBV11-2 and TRBJ2-7; D uncertain. V was trimmed by 5 bases and J by 6 bases, leaving 14 bases between them. Germline CDR1 reads SGHAT; CDR2 reads FQNNGV. CDR3 length: 13 residues. The CDR3 DNA sequence: TGTGCCAGCAGCCGTGTGTCCAGAGGCGAGCAGTACTTC. Translation gives CASSRVSRGEQYF.

The V gene is TRBV10-3, the J gene TRBJ2-5; 8 bases fit TRBD1. V shed 6 bases, J shed 1 base, and the junction held 4 bases outside the gene matches. This CDR3 comprises 14 residues. Germline assignment: CDR1 ENHRY and CDR2 SYGVKD. CDR3 loop: CAIRWQGAQETQYF. CDR3 nucleotides: TGTGCCATCAGGTGGCAGGGGGCCCAAGAGACCCAGTACTTC.

The chain combines TRBV27 with TRBJ2-7; no reliable D call. V gave up 0 bases and J gave up 3 bases, with 3 bases separating them. Germline CDR1 MNHEY, CDR2 SMNVEV (reference sequence). The CDR3 contains 12 residues. CDR3 loop: CASSLSGYEQYF. The DNA of the CDR3 is TGTGCCAGCAGTTTATCCGGCTACGAGCAGTACTTC.

This clone has a single count. The rearrangement joins TRBV7-6 to TRBJ2-5; D is uncertain. The length of the CDR3 is 14 residues. Germline CDR1 SGHVS, CDR2 FNYEAQ. The germline V and J ends were trimmed by 1 base and 1 base, with 7 bases remaining between them. CDR3 DNA sequence: TGTGCCAGCAGCTTAGATTGGGGCCAAGAGACCCAGTACTTC. Translation gives CASSLDWGQETQYF.